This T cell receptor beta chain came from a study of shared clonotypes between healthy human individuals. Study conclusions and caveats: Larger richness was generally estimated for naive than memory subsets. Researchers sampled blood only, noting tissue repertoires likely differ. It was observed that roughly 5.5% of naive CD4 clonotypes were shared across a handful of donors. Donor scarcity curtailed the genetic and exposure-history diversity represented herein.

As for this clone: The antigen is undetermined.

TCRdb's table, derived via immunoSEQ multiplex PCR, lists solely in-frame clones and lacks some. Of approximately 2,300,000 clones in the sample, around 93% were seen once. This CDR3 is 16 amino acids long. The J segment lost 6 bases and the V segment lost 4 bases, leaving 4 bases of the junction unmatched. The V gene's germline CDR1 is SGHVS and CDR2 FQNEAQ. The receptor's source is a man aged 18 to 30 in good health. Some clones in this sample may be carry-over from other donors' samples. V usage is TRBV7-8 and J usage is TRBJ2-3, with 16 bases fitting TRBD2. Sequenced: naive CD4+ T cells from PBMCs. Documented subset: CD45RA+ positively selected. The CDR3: CASSSQGLAGGDTQYF. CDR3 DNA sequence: TGTGCCAGCAGCTCCCAGGGACTAGCGGGGGGGGATACGCAGTATTTT.